A selection of T cell receptor beta chains follows, all from one sample in a study of early T cells in non-severe SARS-CoV-2 infection. One entry per CDR3 protein, called by TCRdb with MiXCR from the 5' RACE reads. This sample has 65,000 to 70,000 distinct CDR3 sequences, with approximately 11% found just once. The sequenced sample was whole blood. The receptors originated from an adult who was a healthcare worker with PCR-confirmed SARS-CoV-2 infection or an uninfected control (not recorded which). CDR3s leave out the opening cysteine and the closing phenylalanine or tryptophan. D genes are given only for firm matches. Part of the rows lack a size; the others show once, few, many or a class for expanded clones.

NA	TRBV5-1	many	ASSGTVNTEAF
TRBD1	TRBV6-1	few	ASSQTGEGGTGDS
NA	TRBV12-3/TRBV12-4	NA	ASSLTGPQH
NA	TRBV12-3/TRBV12-4	NA	ASSLGQGGGNEQF
TRBD2	TRBV18	many	ASSPPGLAGRGDIQY
NA	TRBV5-1	NA	ASSFNKDEQF
TRBD2	TRBV11-3	few	ASSLGTLAANTGELF
NA	TRBV6-6	few	ASEASAYEQY
NA	TRBV11-2	NA	ASSLERWGELF
NA	TRBV3-1	NA	ASSQEVLRTDTQY
NA	TRBV4-3	few	ASSQEGPDERGYT